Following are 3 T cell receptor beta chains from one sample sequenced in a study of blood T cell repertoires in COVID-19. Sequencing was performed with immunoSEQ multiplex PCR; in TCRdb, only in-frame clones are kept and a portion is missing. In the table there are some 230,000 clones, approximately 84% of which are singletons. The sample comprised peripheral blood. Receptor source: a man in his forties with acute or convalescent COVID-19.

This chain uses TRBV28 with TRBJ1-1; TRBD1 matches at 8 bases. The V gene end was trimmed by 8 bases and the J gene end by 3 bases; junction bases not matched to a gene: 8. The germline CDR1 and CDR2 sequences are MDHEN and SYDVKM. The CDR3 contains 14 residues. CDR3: CASGLQGVYTEAFF. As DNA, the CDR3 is TGTGCCAGCGGGCTACAGGGGGTGTACACTGAAGCTTTCTTT.

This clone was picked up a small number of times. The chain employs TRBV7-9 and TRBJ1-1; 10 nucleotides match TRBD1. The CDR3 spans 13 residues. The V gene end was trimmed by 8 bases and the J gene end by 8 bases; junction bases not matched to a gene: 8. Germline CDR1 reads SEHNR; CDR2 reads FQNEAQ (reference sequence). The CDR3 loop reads CASFLTGGKEAFF. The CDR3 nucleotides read TGTGCCAGCTTTCTGACAGGGGGCAAGGAAGCTTTCTTT.

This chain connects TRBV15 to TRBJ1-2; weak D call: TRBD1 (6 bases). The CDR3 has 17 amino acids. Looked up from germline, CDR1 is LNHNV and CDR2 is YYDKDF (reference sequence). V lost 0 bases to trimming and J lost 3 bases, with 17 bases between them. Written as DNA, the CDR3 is TGTGCCACCAGCAGAGAACGGGCAGGGGAGTGGGACTATGGCTACACCTTC. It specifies CATSRERAGEWDYGYTF.